These T cell receptor beta chains were read from a single sample in a study of cytomegalovirus exposure and HLA in healthy donors. TCRdb's copy holds only in-frame clones and misses some; the assay was immunoSEQ multiplex PCR. The repertoire includes about 140,000 clones, 75% to 85% of them detected once, and roughly 2.4% sits in the top ten. Material: PBMCs. The source is a man aged 50 to 59 in good health and CMV-seronegative. Both conserved end residues are part of each CDR3. A D gene is named only where the DNA matches it firmly. Clone size is not always given. Where it is, it says once, few, many or a class for expanded clones.

clone size: .
D gene: .
J gene: TRBJ2-2
V gene: TRBV28
CDR3 length: 15
CDR3 protein: CASSFGGPNTGELFF
CDR3 DNA: TGTGCCAGCAGTTTCGGGGGGCCGAACACCGGGGAGCTGTTTTTT

clone size: .
D gene: TRBD2
J gene: TRBJ2-5
V gene: TRBV4-1
CDR3 length: 14
CDR3 protein: CASSHGGVWETQYF
CDR3 DNA: TGCGCCAGCAGCCACGGGGGGGTTTGGGAGACCCAGTACTTC

clone size: few
D gene: .
J gene: TRBJ2-7
V gene: TRBV6-1
CDR3 length: 13
CDR3 protein: CATVRRGSYEQYF
CDR3 DNA: TGTGCCACGGTCCGCAGGGGCTCCTACGAGCAGTACTTC

clone size: few
D gene: TRBD1
J gene: TRBJ2-5
V gene: TRBV9
CDR3 length: 15
CDR3 protein: CASSEGQGGWETQYF
CDR3 DNA: TGTGCCAGCAGCGAGGGACAGGGAGGTTGGGAGACCCAGTACTTC

clone size: .
D gene: TRBD1
J gene: TRBJ1-6
V gene: TRBV5-6
CDR3 length: 18
CDR3 protein: CASSLGPDRDRRNSPLHF
CDR3 DNA: TGTGCCAGCAGCTTGGGCCCGGACAGGGATCGGCGGAATTCACCCCTCCACTTT

clone size: .
D gene: .
J gene: TRBJ1-4
V gene: TRBV28
CDR3 length: 16
CDR3 protein: CASNALRGTSNEKLFF
CDR3 DNA: TGTGCCAGCAATGCCCTGCGCGGGACGTCTAATGAAAAACTGTTTTTT

clone size: .
D gene: TRBD2
J gene: TRBJ2-1
V gene: TRBV30
CDR3 length: 13
CDR3 protein: CAWSDGGAFEQFF
CDR3 DNA: TGTGCCTGGAGTGACGGGGGGGCTTTCGAGCAGTTCTTC

clone size: once
D gene: TRBD1
J gene: TRBJ1-1
V gene: TRBV6-4
CDR3 length: 14
CDR3 protein: CASSPGQGATEAFF
CDR3 DNA: TGTGCCAGCAGCCCCGGACAGGGGGCAACTGAAGCTTTCTTT

clone size: .
D gene: TRBD2
J gene: TRBJ2-3
V gene: TRBV30
CDR3 length: 16
CDR3 protein: CAWSVGVGGVTDTQYF
CDR3 DNA: TGTGCCTGGAGTGTAGGAGTGGGGGGGGTGACAGATACGCAGTATTTT

clone size: .
D gene: .
J gene: TRBJ2-5
V gene: TRBV6-5
CDR3 length: 13
CDR3 protein: CASSSIIGGPKYF
CDR3 DNA: TGTGCCAGCAGTTCCATTATTGGGGGCCCAAAGTACTTC

clone size: .
D gene: .
J gene: TRBJ1-2
V gene: TRBV6-1
CDR3 length: 14
CDR3 protein: CASSEATTAYGYTF
CDR3 DNA: TGTGCCAGCAGTGAGGCAACGACAGCCTATGGCTACACCTTC

clone size: .
D gene: .
J gene: TRBJ2-7
V gene: TRBV6-5
CDR3 length: 15
CDR3 protein: CASSSTGLLTYEQYF
CDR3 DNA: TGTGCCAGCAGCTCTACAGGGCTCTTAACCTACGAGCAGTACTTC

clone size: .
D gene: TRBD2
J gene: TRBJ2-7
V gene: TRBV2
CDR3 length: 13
CDR3 protein: CASGSGLDREQYF
CDR3 DNA: TGTGCCAGCGGAAGTGGACTAGATCGTGAGCAGTACTTC

clone size: .
D gene: .
J gene: TRBJ1-6
V gene: TRBV30
CDR3 length: 16
CDR3 protein: CASEKQGLSYNSPLHF
CDR3 DNA: TGTGCCTCGGAAAAACAGGGATTGTCCTATAATTCACCCCTCCACTTT

clone size: .
D gene: .
J gene: TRBJ2-3
V gene: TRBV19
CDR3 length: 11
CDR3 protein: CASGETDTQYF
CDR3 DNA: TGTGCCAGTGGAGAAACAGATACGCAGTATTTT

clone size: .
D gene: TRBD2
J gene: TRBJ2-3
V gene: TRBV5-1
CDR3 length: 18
CDR3 protein: CASSLGPAGGRGTDTQYF
CDR3 DNA: TGCGCCAGCAGCTTGGGGCCAGCGGGAGGGCGGGGCACAGATACGCAGTATTTT

clone size: .
D gene: TRBD2
J gene: TRBJ2-7
V gene: TRBV7-8
CDR3 length: 15
CDR3 protein: CAASLGGDLSYEQYF
CDR3 DNA: TGTGCCGCCAGCCTGGGGGGGGACCTCTCCTACGAGCAGTACTTC

clone size: .
D gene: TRBD2
J gene: TRBJ2-7
V gene: TRBV15
CDR3 length: 16
CDR3 protein: CATSRRSGSGRYEQYF
CDR3 DNA: TGTGCCACCAGCAGAAGGAGCGGGAGCGGTCGCTACGAGCAGTACTTC